These T cell receptor beta chains were read from a single sample in a study of OX40 agonist ivuxolimab in advanced cancers. Sequencing was performed with immunoSEQ multiplex PCR; in TCRdb, only in-frame clones are kept and a portion is missing. The sample records 76,000 or so clones, approximately 83% being singletons. Sequences were derived from CD4+ or CD8+ T cells sorted from blood, sampled in a trial of the OX40 agonist ivuxolimab. These receptors all stem from an adult with an advanced solid tumor such as melanoma, head and neck, liver or kidney cancer. Both conserved end residues are part of each CDR3. A D gene is named only where the DNA matches it firmly. The size field is filled for only some rows; it gives once, few, many or a size class.

>TRBV5-1|TRBD2|-|TRBJ2-3
CASTPSGRQTDTQYF
TGCGCCAGCACCCCTAGCGGGAGGCAAACAGATACGCAGTATTTT
>TRBV27|-|once|TRBJ2-7
CASSLRAGLLVNEQYF
TGTGCCAGCAGTTTACGGGCCGGACTACTTGTCAACGAGCAGTACTTC
>TRBV18|TRBD1|-|TRBJ2-1
CASSSGTGTEQFF
TGTGCCAGCTCATCTGGGACAGGGACTGAGCAGTTCTTC
>TRBV6-1|-|-|TRBJ2-7
CASSETARYTTYEQYF
TGTGCCAGCAGTGAAACAGCAAGGTATACAACCTACGAGCAGTACTTC
>TRBV7-2|-|-|TRBJ1-6
CASRGAQGSPLHF
TGTGCCAGCCGAGGGGCGCAGGGTTCACCCCTCCACTTT
>TRBV2|-|-|TRBJ1-2
CASDLANYGYTF
TGTGCCAGCGACTTAGCTAACTATGGCTACACCTTC
>TRBV6-4|TRBD1|-|TRBJ2-6
CASSVSGQGFGSGANVLTF
TGTGCCAGCAGTGTCTCGGGACAGGGATTTGGTTCTGGGGCCAACGTCCTGACTTTC
>TRBV2|-|-|TRBJ2-3
CASGPATTSGTDTQYF
TGTGCCAGCGGCCCCGCCACCACCTCAGGGACAGATACGCAGTATTTT
>TRBV2|-|-|TRBJ2-5
CASSSLTGEGETQYF
TGTGCCAGCAGCTCCTTGACAGGGGAGGGAGAGACCCAGTACTTC
>TRBV7-2|-|-|TRBJ2-1
CASSLLDREQFF
TGTGCCAGCAGCTTACTAGATCGTGAGCAGTTCTTC
>TRBV30|-|-|TRBJ2-2
CAWSVTPPDTGELFF
TGTGCCTGGAGTGTCACTCCCCCGGACACCGGGGAGCTGTTTTTT
>TRBV5-1|-|-|TRBJ2-5
CASSPGLQASQETQYF
TGCGCCAGCAGCCCGGGACTTCAGGCCAGCCAAGAGACCCAGTACTTC
>TRBV29-1|-|few|TRBJ1-1
CSVGEVTEAFF
TGCAGCGTCGGAGAGGTCACTGAAGCTTTCTTT
>TRBV11-3|-|-|TRBJ2-2
CASSFNSAGELFF
TGTGCCAGCAGCTTTAACTCCGCCGGGGAGCTGTTTTTT
>TRBV7-2|-|-|TRBJ2-2
CASSLLEGAGELFF
TGTGCCAGCAGCTTACTAGAAGGCGCCGGGGAGCTGTTTTTT
>TRBV5-1|-|-|TRBJ2-7
CASTLGDFQGYEQYF
TGCGCCAGCACCTTGGGGGACTTCCAGGGATACGAGCAGTACTTC
>TRBV27|-|-|TRBJ1-4
CASSLLGFREKLFF
TGTGCCAGCAGTTTATTAGGTTTTCGGGAAAAACTGTTTTTT
>TRBV23-1|-|-|TRBJ2-6
CASSQLEEGEGTGANVLTF
TGCGCCAGCAGTCAACTCGAGGAGGGTGAAGGGACTGGGGCCAACGTCCTGACTTTC
>TRBV9|-|-|TRBJ2-7
CASSVTGSDYEQYF
TGTGCCAGCAGCGTAACCGGGAGCGACTACGAGCAGTACTTC
>TRBV6-1|-|once|TRBJ2-7
CASSDSGAYEQYF
TGTGCCAGCAGTGATTCCGGGGCCTACGAGCAGTACTTC
>TRBV9|-|-|TRBJ2-1
CASSVGGRVTYNEQFF
TGTGCCAGCAGCGTAGGCGGGCGGGTCACCTACAATGAGCAGTTCTTC
>TRBV10-3|TRBD2|-|TRBJ2-1
CAISDRSLADYNEQFF
TGTGCCATCAGTGACCGCTCACTAGCGGACTACAATGAGCAGTTCTTC
>TRBV27|TRBD2|-|TRBJ2-7
CASSLGSGGPYEQYF
TGTGCCAGCAGTTTAGGTAGCGGGGGGCCCTACGAGCAGTACTTC
>TRBV18|TRBD1|-|TRBJ2-7
CASSWDSDSYEQYF
TGTGCCAGCTCCTGGGACAGCGACTCCTACGAGCAGTACTTC
>TRBV9|TRBD1|few|TRBJ1-1
CASSATGSMNTEAFF
TGTGCCAGCAGCGCGACAGGGTCGATGAACACTGAAGCTTTCTTT
>TRBV7-9|-|-|TRBJ2-5
CASSLAGAAKETQYF
TGTGCCAGCAGCTTGGCAGGGGCCGCCAAGGAGACCCAGTACTTC
>TRBV9|-|-|TRBJ2-1
CASSVKVEIAVPVLDEQFF
TGTGCCAGCAGCGTAAAAGTCGAGATAGCGGTTCCGGTTCTGGATGAGCAGTTCTTC
>TRBV6-5|-|-|TRBJ1-2
CASSNTGDTKYTF
TGTGCCAGCAGTAACACCGGGGACACCAAATACACCTTC
>TRBV7-6|-|-|TRBJ2-3
CASREEGGTQYF
TGTGCCAGCAGGGAAGAGGGGGGCACGCAGTATTTT